The rows below give T cell receptor beta chains drawn from one sample of a study of T cells in Graves' hyperthyroidism and ophthalmopathy. TCRdb analysed the multiplex PCR reads with MiXCR anew, one entry per CDR3 protein. Of 300,000 to 450,000 distinct CDR3 sequences in the sample, about 18% were seen once. Material for sequencing was blood. These TCRs come from a woman younger than 45 with Graves' hyperthyroidism that later progressed to Graves' ophthalmopathy. Each CDR3 is given with its conserved first and last residue. D genes are given only for firm matches. Where a row states a size, it is once, few, many or the class of an expanded clone; other rows omit it.

>NA|TRBJ1-6|TRBV4-1|NA
TGCGCCAGCAGCCAAGAGCCCAGGGAAAGCTCCTATAATTCACCCCTCCACTTT
CASSQEPRESSYNSPLHF
>NA|TRBJ2-7|TRBV4-1|many
TGCGCCAGCAGCGATGGGTCCCCCTACGAGCAGTACTTC
CASSDGSPYEQYF
>NA|TRBJ1-1|TRBV6-9|NA
TGTGCCAGCAGTTCCACGGGGGCGTCAACTTTCTTT
CASSSTGASTFF
>TRBD2|TRBJ2-5|TRBV3-1|many
TGTGCCAGCAGCCCACCACTAGCGGCTCAAGAGACCCAGTACTTC
CASSPPLAAQETQYF
>TRBD1|TRBJ2-1|TRBV7-9|many
TGTGCCAGCAGCCCACCACAGGGGTTTTCCTACAATGAGCAGTTCTTC
CASSPPQGFSYNEQFF
>NA|TRBJ2-7|TRBV27|many
TGTGCCAGCAGTTTGGGTTTGATCTACGAGCAGTACTTC
CASSLGLIYEQYF
>TRBD2|TRBJ2-3|TRBV6-1|NA
TGTGCCAGCAGTCCGCTAGCGGGAGTATTGTCGGATACGCAGTATTTT
CASSPLAGVLSDTQYF
>TRBD1|TRBJ1-1|TRBV3-1|many
TGTGCCAGCAGCCAATTGGGGACAGGGAGCTCTGAAGCTTTCTTT
CASSQLGTGSSEAFF
>TRBD2|TRBJ2-7|TRBV29-1|few
TGCAGCGTGCTAGCGGGAGCCGAGCAGTACTTC
CSVLAGAEQYF
>NA|TRBJ2-7|TRBV11-2|many
TGTGCCAGCAGCTTAGAGTGGTCTCGGGATCAGTACTTC
CASSLEWSRDQYF
>NA|TRBJ2-5|TRBV11-1|many
TGTGCCAGCAGCTTTGGGCAGGGAGACCAAGAGACCCAGTACTTC
CASSFGQGDQETQYF
>NA|TRBJ1-4|TRBV25-1|NA
TGTGCCAGCAGGGGTAGGGGGGACCCTAATGAAAAACTGTTTTTT
CASRGRGDPNEKLFF
>NA|TRBJ1-2|TRBV3-1|many
TGTGCCAGCAGCCAATTGGGTCTCGAGTATAGGGTAACTGGCTACACCTTC
CASSQLGLEYRVTGYTF
>NA|TRBJ2-3|TRBV4-1|NA
TGCGCCAGCAGCCTAAAGGGGGGCGGCGGGGATACGCAGTATTTT
CASSLKGGGGDTQYF
>NA|TRBJ2-1|TRBV2|NA
TGTGCCAGCAGAGGGACGCGACACAATGAGCAGTTCTTC
CASRGTRHNEQFF
>TRBD1|TRBJ1-6|TRBV5-1|NA
TGCGCCAGCAGCCATGGACAGGGGCTCTCACCCCTCCACTTT
CASSHGQGLSPLHF